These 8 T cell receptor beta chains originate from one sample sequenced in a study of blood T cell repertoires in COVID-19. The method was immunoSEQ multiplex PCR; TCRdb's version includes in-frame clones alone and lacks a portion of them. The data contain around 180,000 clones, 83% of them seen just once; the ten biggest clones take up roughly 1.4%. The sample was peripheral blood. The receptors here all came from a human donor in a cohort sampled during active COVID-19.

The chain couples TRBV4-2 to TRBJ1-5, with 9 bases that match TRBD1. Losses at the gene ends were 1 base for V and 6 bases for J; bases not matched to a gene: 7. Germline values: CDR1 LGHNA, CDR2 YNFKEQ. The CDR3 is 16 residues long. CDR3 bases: TGTGCCAGCAGCCAAGGAACAGGGGGCGCGGTTCAGCCCCAGCATTTT. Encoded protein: CASSQGTGGAVQPQHF.

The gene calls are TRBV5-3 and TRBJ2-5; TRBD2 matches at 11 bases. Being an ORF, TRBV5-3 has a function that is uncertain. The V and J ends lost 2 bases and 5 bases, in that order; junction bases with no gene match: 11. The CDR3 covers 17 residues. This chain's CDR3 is CARSLSPSGGPGETQYF. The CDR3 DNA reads TGTGCCAGAAGCTTAAGTCCTAGCGGGGGGCCCGGGGAGACCCAGTACTTC.

CDR3 in amino acids: CSAGLAYEQYF. The CDR3 DNA reads as TGCAGTGCTGGACTAGCGTACGAGCAGTACTTC. This chain uses TRBV20-1 with TRBJ2-7; 9 bases are a match to TRBD2. The V gene's germline CDR1 is DFQATT and CDR2 SNEGSKA (reference sequence). CDR3 length equals 11 residues. Trimming took 5 bases from V and 4 from J; bases not matched to a gene: 0.

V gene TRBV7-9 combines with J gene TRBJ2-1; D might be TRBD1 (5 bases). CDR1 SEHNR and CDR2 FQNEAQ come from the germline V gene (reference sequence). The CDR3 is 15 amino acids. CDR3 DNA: TGTGCAGTGGGAAGGGGAACGGGCTCCTACAATGAGCAGTTCTTC. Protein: CAVGRGTGSYNEQFF.

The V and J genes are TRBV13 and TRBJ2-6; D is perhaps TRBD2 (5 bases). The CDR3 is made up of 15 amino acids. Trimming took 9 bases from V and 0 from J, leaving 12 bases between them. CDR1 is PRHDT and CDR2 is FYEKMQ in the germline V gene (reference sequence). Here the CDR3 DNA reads TGTGCCAGTGGAGCGGAGAGCTCTGGGGCCAACGTCCTGACTTTC. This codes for CASGAESSGANVLTF.

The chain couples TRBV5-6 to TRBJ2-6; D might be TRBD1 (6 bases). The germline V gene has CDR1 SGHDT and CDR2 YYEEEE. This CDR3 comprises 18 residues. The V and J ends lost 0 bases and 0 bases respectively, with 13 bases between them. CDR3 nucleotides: TGTGCCAGCAGCTTGGGGACGGGACATAGCTCTGGGGCCAACGTCCTGACTTTC. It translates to CASSLGTGHSSGANVLTF.

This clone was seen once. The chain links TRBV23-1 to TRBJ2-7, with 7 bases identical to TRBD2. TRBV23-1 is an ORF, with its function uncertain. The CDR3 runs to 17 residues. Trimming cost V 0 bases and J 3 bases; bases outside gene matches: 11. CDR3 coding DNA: TGCGCCAGCAGTCAATCGGAGGCCGTTGGGACTAACTACGAGCAGTACTTC. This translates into CASSQSEAVGTNYEQYF.

The CDR3 DNA sequence: TGTGCCAGCCGCCAGTATGGCAATCAGCCCCAGCATTTT. This sequence encodes CASRQYGNQPQHF. The V gene is TRBV28, the J gene TRBJ1-5; D gene ambiguous. Looked up from germline, CDR1 is MDHEN and CDR2 is SYDVKM. The CDR3 is made up of 13 amino acids. The V gene lost 8 bases and the J gene lost 2 bases, with 10 bases spanning the gap.